Below, 16 T cell receptor beta chains from the same sample are listed, as sequenced in a study of tumor-infiltrating lymphocytes in primary liver carcinoma. RNA isolated from unsorted whole blood supplied the blood RNA, with germline DNA also extracted. From about 0.45 ug total RNA, TCR beta cDNA was generated with a primer in the constant region. ARM-PCR was slightly modified, and three nested multiplex PCR rounds with it gave rise to the TCR beta libraries. Forward primers for TRBV1-TRBV30 and a C-beta reverse primer served the first two PCR rounds, at about 10 cycles each. TCRdb processed the multiplex PCR reads anew with MiXCR; each CDR3 protein has one entry. The sample contains around 330,000 distinct CDR3 sequences, roughly 60% of which appear only once. Sequencing was carried out using peripheral blood. All receptors derive from a woman aged 25-40 years with primary liver carcinoma and hepatitis B virus infection.

There are a few counts of this clonotype. The chain recombines TRBV12-3 or TRBV12-4 with TRBJ2-3; unclear D gene. The CDR3 covers 15 residues. V shed 2 bases and J shed 4 bases, with 13 bases lying between them. The CDR3 sequence: CASSLYRISPDTQYF. The CDR3 nucleotides read TGTGCCAGCAGTTTATATAGGATTTCCCCAGATACGCAGTATTTT.

As concerns this clonotype: A clone one base away is much larger, so this may be a read error. The J gene is TRBJ2-2, the V gene TRBV29-1, with D unclear. The CDR3 has 14 residues. The germline gives CDR1 SQVTM, CDR2 ANQGSEA. CDR3 protein: CNALRTRNTGELFF. For the CDR3, the DNA is TGCAACGCTCTAAGAACAAGGAACACCGGGGAGCTGTTTTTT.

As to this clonotype: The CDR3 does not close with the conserved phenylalanine or tryptophan, likely indicating a read error. It is unclear where the CDR3 begins or ends on the DNA, so no DNA is shown, and the CDR3 is as TCRdb lists it. J is TRBJ2-3 and V is TRBV11-2; the table's TRBD1 call for D was not verified on the DNA. The CDR3 is 13 residues long, counting both termini. Germline V lookup: CDR1 SGHAT, CDR2 FQNNGV. CDR3 sequence: CASSSTAGQVWYL.

This chain joins TRBV7-9 and TRBJ2-7; D ambiguous. CDR1 is SEHNR and CDR2 is FQNEAQ in the germline V gene (reference sequence). The CDR3 has 13 amino acids. V lost 1 base and J lost 5, with 9 bases in between. CDR3: CASSLGSPNEQYF. Here the CDR3 DNA reads TGTGCCAGCAGCTTAGGATCTCCCAACGAGCAGTACTTC.

The V gene is TRBV12-3 or TRBV12-4, the J gene TRBJ1-1; perhaps TRBD1 as D (5 bases). V shed 10 bases and J shed 2 bases, with 17 bases lying between them. The CDR3 runs 14 residues. CDR3 nucleotides: TGTGCCATCGCCGCTCCGACAGCTAACACTGAAGCTTTCTTT. This translates into CAIAAPTANTEAFF.

Notes on this clonotype: At one of its ends the junction is not consistent with the germline gene, which may arise from a read error. V gene TRBV10-2 combines with J gene TRBJ2-2; perhaps TRBD2 as D (5 bases). The CDR3 contains 15 residues. The germline CDR1 and CDR2 sequences are WSHSY and SAAADI. CDR3 loop: CVSIYPGAYTGELFF. For the CDR3, the DNA is TGCGTCAGCATTTATCCCGGAGCCTACACCGGGGAACTATTTTTT.

For this clonotype: Compared with germline, one end of the junction differs, possibly owing to a read error. CDR3 region: CASSSDRGSYNKQFF. Written as DNA, the CDR3 is TGTGCCAGCAGCTCGGACAGAGGCTCCTACAATAAGCAGTTCTTC. This sequence joins TRBV5-4 and TRBJ2-1, with D tentatively TRBD1 (6 bases). CDR3 length equals 15 residues. Germline CDR1 and CDR2: SGHNT and YYREEE (reference sequence).

The table lists this clonotype with a few counts. V is TRBV6-5 and J is TRBJ2-2; unclear D gene. The CDR3 spans 14 residues. The ends were cut back, 6 bases at V and 1 base at J, with 9 bases in the middle. Germline CDR1 is MNHEY and CDR2 is SVGAGI. CDR3 in amino acids: CASSRQRNTGELFF. The CDR3 DNA follows: TGTGCCAGCAGCCGGCAGAGGAACACCGGGGAGCTGTTTTTT.

In the case of this clonotype: The junction differs from germline at one of its ends, possibly a read error. J is TRBJ2-7 and V is TRBV5-6, with 9 bases fitting TRBD1. Germline values: CDR1 SGHDT, CDR2 YYEEEE. CDR3 size: 15 residues. CDR3 DNA: TGCGCCAGCAGCCAAGGACAGGGGCCCTCGTCCGAGCAGTGCTTC. Its protein product is CASSQGQGPSSEQCF.

Concerning this clonotype itself: A much larger clone lies a single base off, so this may be a read error. The chain has TRBV11-2 and TRBJ2-7, with 8 bases that match TRBD2. The CDR3 is made up of 14 amino acids. CDR1 and CDR2 (germline): SGHAT, FQNNGV. J was trimmed by 7 bases and V by 4 bases; bases with no gene match: 9. This CDR3 is CASSWGLVGLEQYF. CDR3 sequence (DNA): TGTGCCAGCAGCTGGGGACTAGTGGGTCTAGAGCAGTACTTC.

This chain uses TRBV28 with TRBJ2-1; 13 bases align to TRBD2. The ends lost 7 bases at V and 8 bases at J; junction bases unmatched: 8. The CDR3 loop spans 15 amino acids. The germline V gene has CDR1 MDHEN and CDR2 SYDVKM. The CDR3 DNA reads as TGTGCCAGCACAACTAGCGGGAGGGCCCGGGATGAGCAGTTCTTC. It specifies CASTTSGRARDEQFF.

In regard to this clonotype: It may be a read error: a sequence one base away is much more abundant. The chain joins TRBV4-2 to TRBJ2-1; D perhaps matches TRBD1 (6 bases). Germline V gene lookup returns CDR1 LGHNA and CDR2 YNFKEQ. The CDR3 length is 15 residues. The CDR3 loop is CVSSQDRHRNNEQFF. For the CDR3, the DNA is TGTGTCAGCAGCCAAGACAGGCATCGGAACAATGAGCAGTTCTTC.

This chain connects TRBV30 to TRBJ2-7; TRBD2 matches at 8 bases. J lost 3 bases, V lost 5 bases, and 3 bases had no gene match. The CDR3 contains 12 residues. The germline gives CDR1 GTSNPN, CDR2 SVGIG (reference sequence). CDR3 sequence (DNA): TGTGCCTGGGTAGCGGGGAACTACGAGCAGTACTTC. This translates into CAWVAGNYEQYF.

Comment on this clonotype: Relative to the germline gene, one junction end is altered; a read error may explain this. The genes are TRBV11-2 and TRBJ2-3; possible D gene TRBD2, 5 bases. Germline CDR1 and CDR2: SGHAT and FQNNGV. This CDR3 has 13 amino acids. CDR3 in DNA: TGCGCCCGCAGCCAAGGACTCACAGATACGCAGTATTTT. Translating it yields CARSQGLTDTQYF.

The table lists this clonotype with many counts. The rearrangement joins TRBV29-1 to TRBJ2-7, with 12 bases matching TRBD2. The germline V gene has CDR1 SQVTM and CDR2 ANQGSEA. The CDR3 is 14 amino acids. V dropped 2 bases and J dropped 6; count of bases not matched to a gene: 5. Written as DNA, the CDR3 is TGCAGCGTTGAACTAGCGGGAGGGTTTAGCGAGCAGTACTTC. Translating gives CSVELAGGFSEQYF.

Comments on this clonotype: A much bigger clone sits one base away, suggesting this may be a read error. Likely a read error: the CDR3 ends without its conserved phenylalanine or tryptophan. V is TRBV10-2 and J is TRBJ2-2; 9 positions agree with TRBD2. J was trimmed by 6 bases and V by 3 bases; bases with no gene match: 5. Germline V gene data show CDR1 as WSHSY and CDR2 as SAAADI. The length of the CDR3 is 15 residues. The CDR3 here is CASSEIAGDPGELFI. CDR3 in DNA: TGCGCCAGCAGTGAAATAGCGGGAGACCCCGGGGAGCTGTTTATT.